These 2 T cell receptor beta chains originate from one sample sequenced in a study of identical twins (dated by TCRdb to the mid-2010s). Library construction relied on 5' RACE. TCRdb names Illumina HiSeq 2000 as the instrument used. TCRdb handled the public reads itself, with Q25 trimming in fastp and clone calling in MiXCR, and kept productive beta chains. Each entry merges the rows of one CDR3 protein and shows their most common DNA and genes. The sample includes hundreds of thousands of distinct CDR3 sequences, with about 9.4% observed a single time. The top ten clones comprise 0.98% of the sample. The same data also contributed to another study, on yellow fever vaccine responses in identical twins.

Sequencing input: PBMCs. Every receptor here comes from a woman between 18 and 29 years old in good health.

This clonotype came up a few times. The chain couples TRBV7-3 to TRBJ2-3; 9 nucleotides line up with TRBD1. Germline V gene lookup returns CDR1 SGHTA and CDR2 FQGTGA. The CDR3 is 15 amino acids. J was trimmed by 6 bases and V by 1 base; bases with no gene match: 5. The CDR3 DNA is TGTGCCAGCAGCTTAAGGGACAGGGTAATCGATACGCAGTATTTT. It codes for CASSLRDRVIDTQYF.

As DNA, the CDR3 is TGTGCCAGCAGTACAAGGCTGCGACTAGCGGGGGGTAAAGATACGCAGTATTTT. It specifies CASSTRLRLAGGKDTQYF. The J gene is TRBJ2-3, the V gene TRBV27; 13 bases align to TRBD2. With V trimmed by 5 bases and J by 5 bases, 13 bases remained unmatched. The germline CDR1 and CDR2 sequences are MNHEY and SMNVEV (reference sequence). The CDR3 extends over 18 amino acids.